The entry below gives a single TCR beta chain sequence along with its context. The target of this receptor is not known. Base qualities are missing; no much larger clone stands one base away. The data are from a study of blood T cells in healthy people across ages (dated by TCRdb to the mid-2010s). Study-wide context: Template switching captured roughly one uniquely barcoded TCR beta cDNA molecule per two T cells in model experiments. Using deep sequencing normalized with unique cDNA molecular identifiers, the study measured how TCR beta repertoire diversity changes with age. Four age groups were formed from the donors: young (average about 17 years), middle-aged (approximately 39), aged (about 62) and long-lived (more than 75). Donors of different ages were randomly distributed across sequencing lanes to avoid experimental bias. Two additional independent replicas of 1 million unique cDNA reads from the same blood draw were analyzed for two donors (one aged 18 to 30 and one aged 80 or older).

Summary of the overall study and its limitations: The long-lived group showed more naive CD4+ T cells, fewer expanded clones and increased TCR diversity than the aged group, suggesting age selection. Since profiling was done on bulk unsorted PBMCs, naive and antigen-experienced compartments could not be conclusively compared. As age increased, observed TCR beta diversity per million T cells dropped in a roughly linear way, and a significant reduction was already evident by age roughly 40. Estimates of total diversity from one million sequenced T cells were regarded as lower bounds and underestimates. Donor CMV infection status was unknown, potentially confounding age-related changes in expanded clonotypes. There was a strong correlation between observed TCR beta diversity and the percentage of naive T cells measured by flow cytometry.

The donors were about 40 Caucasian individuals from Russia, aged roughly 6 to 100 years, who were systemically healthy. About 10 milliliters of peripheral blood were collected from each donor into EDTA-treated Vacutainer tubes. PBMCs were isolated by Ficoll-Paque density-gradient centrifugation, with at least 6 million obtained per sample. Total RNA, at least 6 micrograms per sample, was extracted from PBMCs with Trizol reagent. For every donor, an aliquot of PBMCs went through flow cytometry to measure the percentages of naive CD45RAhigh/CD27high T cells. The library was produced with 5' RACE. Sequenced using an Illumina HiSeq 2500. A second about 7 to 12 cycle PCR used a sample-barcoded 5' primer and a J-beta primer mix. A unique molecular identifier was introduced onto each TCR beta cDNA molecule by a template-switch 5' adaptor carrying 12 random nucleotides. Each sample yielded at least 2.5 million CDR3-containing paired-end reads. First-strand cDNA synthesis was performed from all RNA using the Mint cDNA synthesis kit, with priming by a TRBC-specific oligonucleotide. Following uracil-DNA glycosylase treatment, a first 18-cycle PCR with universal primers M1SS and BC2_uni_R was performed on all cDNA. Concerning the study's data processing: Each sample was normalized by randomly selecting 1 million high-quality reads, each carrying a distinct molecular identifier. Reads sharing molecular identifiers were discarded rather than binned into consensus sequences. CDR3 identification, clonotype clustering and error correction used MiTCR with a Q25 quality threshold and the strictest error-elimination algorithm. A nonparametric unseen species model with Euler transformation was used to estimate lower-bound total TCR beta diversity. In TCRdb, the public reads were trimmed at Q25 with fastp and aligned with MiXCR, with productive beta chains retained. Identical CDR3 proteins give one entry, which carries the most common genes and DNA. V and J calls and clone size were set by TCRdb, not the authors. Across this sample there are about 680,000 distinct CDR3 sequences, with around 45% seen only once. The ten largest clonotypes hold roughly 34% of the sample.

The sequenced sample consisted of blood. The origin of this receptor is a woman aged 60-75 years in good health.

The CDR3 region has the sequence CASSPMSAPDTQYF. The nucleotide sequence reads TGTGCCAGCAGCCCAATGTCGGCCCCAGATACGCAGTATTTT. The chain uses TRBV7-3 and TRBJ2-3, with the D gene not confidently named. There are 14 amino acids in the CDR3, from cysteine to phenylalanine inclusive. Only the CDR3 DNA stays, 42 bases, in frame from base 1. From a lookup of the germline V gene, CDR1 and CDR2 are SGHTA and FQGTGA. Trimming costs V 5 bases and J 4 bases, and their ends lie 13 bases apart.